The subject of this entry is one T cell receptor beta chain. V was clipped by 4 bases and J by 1 base; unmatched bases: 1. Germline V gene data show CDR1 as KGHSH and CDR2 as LQKENI. The CDR3 is 14 residues long. This sample is drawn from a study of blood T cell repertoires in COVID-19. As for the study in general: Researchers got acute and convalescent COVID-19 samples from the United States, Italy and Spain.

TCRdb keeps only in-frame clones here, not all; method: immunoSEQ multiplex PCR. The repertoire holds about 210,000 clones, with around 83% as singletons. Seattle researchers signed up patients amid active infection and tracked them longitudinally. J is TRBJ2-5 and V is TRBV18; 9 bases fit TRBD2. Sequenced: peripheral blood. The TCR originated in a woman aged 70-85 years with COVID-19, enrolled during active disease. The CDR3 bases are TGTGCCAGCTCACAGGGACTAGCCCAAGAGACCCAGTACTTC. Translating it yields CASSQGLAQETQYF.